Below are 27 T cell receptor beta chains sequenced from a single sample in a study of cytomegalovirus exposure and HLA in healthy donors listed by TCRdb under 2017. The protocol used for the library was the immunoSEQ multiplex PCR assay. The multiplex PCR relied on a mix of 60 forward primers for TCR Vbeta segments and 13 reverse primers for TCR Jbeta segments. TCRdb re-hosts the immuneACCESS table, in-frame sequences only. Its copies lack some clones; in the studies checked, an unresolved V gene accounts for under half of them, and the cause for the rest is not known. The sample records under 150,000 clones, roughly 73% of which are singletons. Over 1% of the sample is in the top ten clones. Material for sequencing was PBMCs. These receptors were collected from a woman aged 40-49 years in good health and CMV-seronegative.

This chain links TRBV4-2 with TRBJ2-5, with D tentatively TRBD2 (6 bases). In germline, CDR1 is LGHNA, CDR2 YNFKEQ. The CDR3 contains 16 residues. Deletions cut 0 bases from V and 3 bases from J, with 14 bases between. CDR3 in DNA: TGTGCCAGCAGCCAAGATCCCGGACGGGGGAAAGAGACCCAGTACTTC. Its protein product is CASSQDPGRGKETQYF.

The chain joins TRBV5-1 to TRBJ1-1; D possibly corresponds to TRBD1 (5 bases). The germline gives CDR1 SGHRS, CDR2 YFSETQ. V lost 0 bases and J 4 bases, leaving 13 bases between the germline ends. The length of the CDR3 is 15 residues. This CDR3 reads CASSLGQTQTTEAFF. CDR3 sequence (DNA): TGCGCCAGCAGCTTGGGACAGACTCAGACCACTGAAGCTTTCTTT.

V is TRBV11-3 and J is TRBJ2-4; D is uncertain. With 1 base removed from V and 12 bases from J, the gap between germline ends came to 13 bases. CDR1 and CDR2 (germline): SGHNT, YENEEA. CDR3 length equals 13 residues. The CDR3, as DNA: TGTGCCAGCAGCTTAGGCGAGCGATCGCCTCAGTACTTC. Its translation is CASSLGERSPQYF.

This clone was counted a few times. V gene TRBV5-4 combines with J gene TRBJ1-1; D possibly corresponds to TRBD1 (5 bases). The germline V gene encodes CDR1 SGHNT and CDR2 YYREEE (reference sequence). The length of the CDR3 is 12 residues. With 1 base removed from V and 10 bases from J, the gap between germline ends came to 11 bases. The CDR3 is CASSLQEGPAFF. DNA of the CDR3: TGTGCCAGCAGCTTGCAGGAGGGGCCAGCTTTCTTT.

CDR3 in DNA: TGTGCCAGCAGAACCGGGACAGGGGTATCCTACGAGCAGTACGTC. Translated: CASRTGTGVSYEQYV. The chain links TRBV6-1 to TRBJ2-7; 10 nucleotides match TRBD1. Trimming at V came to 6 bases and at J to 1 base, leaving 6 bases not matched to a gene. CDR3 length: 15 residues. CDR1 is MNHNS and CDR2 is SASEGT in the germline V gene.

The chain couples TRBV29-1 to TRBJ2-2; D is undetermined. The germline V and J ends were trimmed by 3 bases and 4 bases, with 9 bases remaining between them. The CDR3 is made up of 13 amino acids. Germline values: CDR1 SQVTM, CDR2 ANQGSEA. CDR3 DNA sequence: TGCAGCGTTGAGGGCAGTATCACCGGGGAGCTGTTTTTT. The encoded protein is CSVEGSITGELFF.

In its sample, this clone was seen a few times. The chain recombines TRBV28 with TRBJ1-2; D uncertain. The V gene lost 5 bases and the J gene lost 4 bases, with 5 bases spanning the gap. The CDR3 spans 11 residues. Germline lookup yields CDR1 MDHEN and CDR2 SYDVKM. The CDR3 sequence: CASSGSYGYTF. The CDR3 nucleotides are TGTGCCAGCAGTGGCTCCTATGGCTACACCTTC.

The chain uses TRBV6-5 and TRBJ1-5, with D uncertain. V lost 7 bases and J 0 bases, leaving 13 bases between the germline ends. The CDR3 consists of 15 residues. Germline V gene data show CDR1 as MNHEY and CDR2 as SVGAGI. CDR3 protein: CASTPRGYSNQPQHF. CDR3 sequence (DNA): TGTGCCAGCACCCCCCGAGGGTATAGCAATCAGCCCCAGCATTTT.

This rearrangement joins TRBV7-9 to TRBJ1-3; 7 bases are shared with TRBD1. The length of the CDR3 is 19 residues. With V trimmed by 11 bases and J by 0 bases, 22 bases remained unmatched. Germline loops: CDR1 SEHNR, CDR2 FQNEAQ (reference sequence). The CDR3 sequence: CAADGNRGDVVGSGNTIYF. As DNA, the CDR3 is TGTGCCGCGGACGGAAACAGGGGTGATGTCGTAGGCTCTGGAAACACCATATATTTT.

The DNA of the CDR3 is TGCAGCGTAAAATTAGCAGGCGGGGCGCCCCAAGAGACCCAGTACTTC. It codes for CSVKLAGGAPQETQYF. The V call is TRBV29-1, the J call TRBJ2-5, with a tentative D call TRBD2 (6 bases). V lost 6 bases and J 1 base, leaving 21 bases between the germline ends. There are 16 residues in the CDR3. Germline V gene lookup returns CDR1 SQVTM and CDR2 ANQGSEA.

The rearrangement uses TRBV19 and TRBJ2-1; 16 bases fit TRBD2. Germline CDR1 is LNHDA and CDR2 is SQIVND (reference sequence). CDR3 size: 17 residues. With 6 bases clipped from V and 4 bases from J, the junction kept 6 bases outside the gene matches. The CDR3 DNA reads as TGTGCCAGTAGCCCGGGACTAGCGGGGGGGCCTTACAATGAGCAGTTCTTC. The encoded protein is CASSPGLAGGPYNEQFF.

This clone has only one observation. The rearrangement links TRBV4-1 to TRBJ2-5, with D possibly matching TRBD2 (6 bases). The germline V and J ends were trimmed by 0 bases and 6 bases, with 14 bases remaining between them. There are 15 residues in the CDR3. Germline values: CDR1 MGHRA, CDR2 YSYEKL. In DNA form, the CDR3 reads TGCGCCAGCAGCCAAGACAGGGAGGTCCGACAGACCCAGTACTTC. Translation: CASSQDREVRQTQYF.

The chain combines TRBV4-2 with TRBJ2-5, with 14 bases aligning to TRBD2. Germline V gene sequence: CDR1 LGHNA, CDR2 YNFKEQ. This CDR3 has 16 residues. J was trimmed by 4 bases and V by 2 bases; bases with no gene match: 3. The CDR3 loop is CASSQLTSGGGETQYF. The CDR3 DNA sequence: TGTGCCAGCAGCCAACTGACTAGCGGGGGGGGAGAGACCCAGTACTTC.

This chain connects TRBV28 to TRBJ2-3, with 7 bases identical to TRBD1. Germline V gene lookup returns CDR1 MDHEN and CDR2 SYDVKM. This CDR3 is 14 amino acids long. V lost 3 bases to trimming and J lost 5 bases; unmatched junction nucleotides: 5. The CDR3 nucleotides are TGTGCCAGCAGTTTCGACAGGGCTATAGATACGCAGTATTTT. Amino acid sequence: CASSFDRAIDTQYF.

This clone was seen a handful of times. The chain couples TRBV2 to TRBJ1-4; D gene ambiguous. Between the trimmed V and J ends, which lost 6 bases and 5 bases, there was a span of 13 bases. The CDR3 covers 14 residues. Germline assignment: CDR1 SNHLY and CDR2 FYNNEI. The CDR3 region is CASRRFDQNEKLFF. The CDR3 DNA reads as TGTGCCAGCAGGAGGTTCGACCAAAATGAAAAACTGTTTTTT.

This clone was detected once. V usage is TRBV27 and J usage is TRBJ2-7; D remains ambiguous. In germline, CDR1 is MNHEY, CDR2 SMNVEV (reference sequence). With 0 bases removed from V and 3 bases from J, the gap between germline ends came to 6 bases. The CDR3 has 13 amino acids. CDR3 nucleotides: TGTGCCAGCAGTTTATCCGCGATCTACGAGCAGTACTTC. Its protein product is CASSLSAIYEQYF.

The chain recombines TRBV6-1 with TRBJ1-3; D is uncertain. This CDR3 comprises 18 residues. Per the germline V gene, CDR1 is MNHNS and CDR2 is SASEGT. Trimming cost V 0 bases and J 0 bases, with 15 bases left between them. CDR3 in amino acids: CASSEAAGDGLSGNTIYF. Here the CDR3 DNA reads TGTGCCAGCAGTGAAGCGGCTGGCGATGGGCTCTCTGGAAACACCATATATTTT.

The chain links TRBV2 to TRBJ1-3; 8 bases are shared with TRBD1. J was trimmed by 0 bases and V by 6 bases; bases with no gene match: 4. The germline V gene has CDR1 SNHLY and CDR2 FYNNEI. The CDR3 is 15 amino acids. The CDR3 sequence is CASRGQARSGNTIYF. CDR3 DNA: TGTGCCAGCAGGGGACAGGCTCGCTCTGGAAACACCATATATTTT.

This rearrangement joins TRBV18 to TRBJ2-5, with 9 bases that match TRBD1. Trimming took 0 bases from V and 5 from J; bases not matched to a gene: 10. The CDR3 consists of 17 residues. From germline, CDR1 is KGHSH and CDR2 LQKENI. The CDR3 nucleotides read TGTGCCAGCTCACCACCACTTCCGGGACAGGGCTTGGAGACCCAGTACTTC. Translation gives CASSPPLPGQGLETQYF.

This chain joins TRBV4-3 and TRBJ2-1; 8 bases are shared with TRBD2. With 0 bases clipped from V and 6 bases from J, the junction kept 7 bases outside the gene matches. CDR1 and CDR2 from the germline V gene are LGHNA and YSLEER. This CDR3 region has 16 residues. The CDR3 bases are TGCGCCAGCAGCCAAGAGGAGTCGGGGGGGCGCAATGAGCAGTTCTTC. This codes for CASSQEESGGRNEQFF.

The chain has TRBV7-8 and TRBJ1-3; 7 bases agree with TRBD1. The germline V gene encodes CDR1 SGHVS and CDR2 FQNEAQ. This CDR3 has 15 amino acids. Losses at the gene ends were 5 bases for V and 0 bases for J; bases not matched to a gene: 4. DNA of the CDR3: TGTGCCAGCAGCCTCGACAGGGTCTCTGGAAACACCATATATTTT. Translated, it gives CASSLDRVSGNTIYF.

J is TRBJ2-3 and V is TRBV7-9; 8 bases line up with TRBD2. The junction had 8 bases not matched to a gene; V was cut back by 5 bases and J by 4 bases. Germline loops: CDR1 SEHNR, CDR2 FQNEAQ (reference sequence). The CDR3 sequence is 15 residues long. CDR3 nucleotide sequence: TGTGCCAGCAGCCCTCGGGGTAGCGGGGCAGATACGCAGTATTTT. It codes for CASSPRGSGADTQYF.

The chain recombines TRBV5-1 with TRBJ1-1; maybe TRBD1 (5 bases). There are 16 residues in the CDR3. Germline-derived CDR1 and CDR2 are SGHRS and YFSETQ. V was shortened by 2 bases and J by 3 bases, with 17 bases between the two germline ends. CDR3 loop: CASSFDLTDIHTEAFF. Written as DNA, the CDR3 is TGCGCCAGCAGCTTCGACTTGACAGATATCCACACTGAAGCTTTCTTT.

As regards this clone: Other DNA sequences in the sample encode the same CDR3. The V call is TRBV5-1, the J call TRBJ2-2; 8 bases line up with TRBD1. The CDR3 is 15 residues long. The germline gives CDR1 SGHRS, CDR2 YFSETQ. V lost 3 bases to trimming and J lost 2 bases; unmatched junction nucleotides: 3. CDR3 sequence reads: CASSSGTGNTGELFF. The CDR3 DNA is TGCGCCAGCAGCTCCGGGACAGGCAACACCGGGGAGCTGTTTTTT.

The DNA for the CDR3 is TGCAGCGTTGATACAGGGACAGAAAATTACGGGGAGCTGTTTTTT. Its translation is CSVDTGTENYGELFF. The rearrangement joins TRBV29-1 to TRBJ2-2; 7 nucleotides line up with TRBD1. This CDR3 contains 15 residues. The germline V gene has CDR1 SQVTM and CDR2 ANQGSEA. The ends lost 3 bases at V and 7 bases at J; junction bases unmatched: 11.

The V and J genes are TRBV6-5 and TRBJ1-1; 7 positions match TRBD1. Unmatched junction bases numbered 2, after V lost 0 bases and J lost 1 base. The CDR3 has 15 residues. Germline assignment: CDR1 MNHEY and CDR2 SVGAGI. Here the CDR3 reads CASSYSGQQNTEAFF. CDR3 in DNA: TGTGCCAGCAGTTACTCGGGACAGCAGAACACTGAAGCTTTCTTT.

The chain links TRBV28 to TRBJ2-2; the match to TRBD1 covers 9 bases. Per germline, CDR1 MDHEN and CDR2 SYDVKM. V gave up 1 base and J gave up 4 bases; unmatched junction bases: 7. CDR3 size: 17 residues. CDR3: CASSLSPGTGSTGELFF. The CDR3 DNA reads TGTGCCAGCAGTTTATCCCCGGGGACAGGGAGCACCGGGGAGCTGTTTTTT.